These 14 T cell receptor beta chains were all obtained from the same sample, sequenced in a study of CXCR3-negative and CXCR3-positive naive CD8 T cells. Libraries were UMI-labeled 5' RACE TRB cDNA. TCRdb re-called the 5' RACE reads; one entry per CDR3 protein, DNA not given. The sample table sets out over 55,000 distinct CDR3 sequences. Sequencing input: memory CD8+ T cells from blood. These receptors were taken from a human donor in good health. Some clones in this sample may be carry-over from other donors' samples.

The V gene is TRBV9, the J gene TRBJ2-7. Germline V gene sequence: CDR1 SGDLS, CDR2 YYNGEE. CDR3 length: 13 residues. The CDR3 reads CASSPADSYEQYF.

This chain uses TRBV20-1 with TRBJ2-2; with no DNA, the TCRdb D assignment of TRBD1 cannot be verified. The CDR3 is made up of 16 amino acids. Germline V lookup: CDR1 DFQATT, CDR2 SNEGSKA (reference sequence). The CDR3 loop is CSARRLGQDYTGELFF.

This chain joins TRBV5-6 and TRBJ1-5. The CDR3 runs to 14 residues. Per the germline V gene, CDR1 is SGHDT and CDR2 is YYEEEE. Here the CDR3 reads CASSFRVSNQPQHF.

The CDR3 here is CASSQAYSEFPDTQYF. The chain combines TRBV4-3 with TRBJ2-3. This CDR3 has 16 residues. Germline CDR1 LGHNA, CDR2 YSLEER.

This chain's CDR3 is CASSLILDSPWEQYF. This chain connects TRBV5-1 to TRBJ2-7; the D gene TCRdb calls, TRBD1, cannot be checked with no DNA. There are 15 residues in the CDR3. Germline lookup yields CDR1 SGHRS and CDR2 YFSETQ.

This sequence joins TRBV5-1 and TRBJ1-1; checking the TCRdb D call of TRBD1 is not possible without DNA. This CDR3 has 15 residues. Looked up from germline, CDR1 is SGHRS and CDR2 is YFSETQ. The CDR3 here is CASSDGGQGFTEAFF.

V usage is TRBV15 and J usage is TRBJ2-6; the D call of TRBD1 rests on TCRdb alone, since no DNA is present to check it. The CDR3 is made up of 16 amino acids. The V gene's germline CDR1 is LNHNV and CDR2 YYDKDF (reference sequence). CDR3 residues: CATATRGMDGANVLTF.

V and J are TRBV29-1 and TRBJ2-7. Germline values: CDR1 SQVTM, CDR2 ANQGSEA. This CDR3 is 13 amino acids long. CDR3 region: CSVESEDSYEQYF.

V usage is TRBV7-9 and J usage is TRBJ2-7; the D call of TRBD1 rests on TCRdb alone, since no DNA is present to check it. Germline V CDR1 and CDR2: SEHNR, FQNEAQ (reference sequence). The CDR3 runs to 13 residues. The CDR3 sequence: CASSPMPGGEQYF.

This chain's CDR3 is CASSECRQSLGRYEQYF. The rearrangement joins TRBV25-1 to TRBJ2-7. The CDR3 contains 17 residues. Germline CDR1 reads MGHDK; CDR2 reads SYGVNS.

The chain combines TRBV12-5 with TRBJ2-1. The CDR3 extends over 13 amino acids. CDR1 is LGHNT and CDR2 is FRNRAP in the germline V gene. The CDR3 sequence is CASGSGADNEQFF.

This rearrangement joins TRBV7-8 to TRBJ2-3; TCRdb reports TRBD1, a call that lacks DNA to check it against. CDR3 length equals 15 residues. CDR1 is SGHVS, CDR2 FQNEAQ, per germline. The CDR3 reads CASSFAGGPGDTQYF.

This rearrangement joins TRBV21-1 to TRBJ1-5; the D gene TCRdb calls, TRBD1, cannot be checked with no DNA. TRBV21-1 represents a pseudogene. This CDR3 contains 13 residues. CDR3 region: CASLTDTDQPQHF.

The chain employs TRBV7-9 and TRBJ2-5; TCRdb gives TRBD2 as the D gene, but with no DNA this cannot be confirmed. The CDR3 runs to 16 residues. Germline assignment: CDR1 SEHNR and CDR2 FQNEAQ (reference sequence). CDR3 in amino acids: CASSVVIQGGKETQYF.